This T cell receptor (beta chain) was recorded in a study of cytomegalovirus exposure and HLA in healthy donors. The CDR3 totals 16 residues. Germline lookup yields CDR1 SGHVS and CDR2 FQNEAQ. V lost 1 base to trimming and J lost 6 bases; unmatched junction nucleotides: 10. The PCR employed 60 Vbeta primers together with 13 Jbeta primers. Data came from immunoSEQ multiplex PCR; TCRdb stores just in-frame clones and leaves some out. The table includes 170,000 or so clones, 78% detected once. The sequenced sample consisted of PBMCs. The receptor was derived from a woman in her thirties or forties in good health and CMV-seronegative. The V and J genes are TRBV7-8 and TRBJ2-7; 9 bases are a match to TRBD2. This CDR3 reads CASSLVPAGGLGEQYF. Here the CDR3 DNA reads TGTGCCAGCAGCTTAGTTCCAGCGGGGGGCCTTGGCGAGCAGTACTTC.